The 16 T cell receptor beta chains below come from one sample, sequenced in a study of blood T cell repertoires in COVID-19. The assay was immunoSEQ multiplex PCR, and TCRdb's table has in-frame clones only and misses some. This repertoire shows some 180,000 clones, under 90% found once; its top ten account for roughly 2%. The sequencing input was peripheral blood. Receptor source: a woman older than 75 with acute or convalescent COVID-19.

This chain links TRBV6-1 with TRBJ1-5; a weak D match, TRBD1 (6 bases). Germline values: CDR1 MNHNS, CDR2 SASEGT. This CDR3 contains 15 residues. V was trimmed by 2 bases and J by 3 bases, leaving 11 bases between them. CDR3 DNA sequence: TGTGCCAGCAGTGAATTCGACAGGTTCAATCAGCCCCAGCATTTT. Amino acids: CASSEFDRFNQPQHF.

Comment on this clone: The same CDR3 arises from other DNA sequences in this sample as well. The CDR3 protein is CASSQDRSSGANVLTF. The CDR3 DNA reads TGCGCCAGCAGCCAAGACAGAAGCTCTGGGGCCAACGTCCTGACTTTC. The V gene is TRBV4-3, the J gene TRBJ2-6; the D is unclear. The germline V gene encodes CDR1 LGHNA and CDR2 YSLEER. V lost 0 bases, J lost 0 bases, and 6 bases lay in between. CDR3 length: 16 amino acids.

The sample holds one count of this clone. CDR3 nucleotides: TGTGCCAGCAGCTTAGCAGTAGGGGCTGGAAACACCATATATTTT. The encoded protein is CASSLAVGAGNTIYF. The chain couples TRBV7-2 to TRBJ1-3; weak D call: TRBD1 (5 bases). The germline CDR1 and CDR2 sequences are SGHTA and FQGNSA. There are 15 residues in the CDR3. V was pared by 0 bases and J by 2 bases, with 8 bases between.

The chain recombines TRBV6-5 with TRBJ1-2; 9 positions agree with TRBD1. V was clipped by 5 bases and J by 5 bases; unmatched bases: 3. Germline-derived CDR1 and CDR2 are MNHEY and SVGAGI. The CDR3 has 13 amino acids. The DNA for the CDR3 is TGTGCCAGCAGTAGGACAGGGGAATATGGCTACACCTTC. Amino acids: CASSRTGEYGYTF.

The genes are TRBV6-2 or TRBV6-3 and TRBJ2-7, with D possibly being TRBD1 (6 bases). V was pared by 5 bases and J by 5 bases, with 25 bases between. Germline V gives CDR1 MNHEY, CDR2 SVGEGT. CDR3 length: 17 amino acids. CDR3 amino acids: CASSPNSGAPDPHEQYF. For the CDR3, the DNA is TGTGCCAGCAGTCCCAACTCAGGGGCCCCAGACCCCCACGAGCAGTACTTC.

The chain has TRBV6-2 or TRBV6-3 and TRBJ2-1; 9 bases map to TRBD2. V was pared by 6 bases and J by 4 bases, with 10 bases of the junction left unmatched. Germline V gene sequence: CDR1 MNHEY, CDR2 SVGEGT. The CDR3 extends over 16 amino acids. CDR3 in DNA: TGTGCCAGCAGCGACCCCGGGACTAGCCCATACAATGAGCAGTTCTTC. It is translated as CASSDPGTSPYNEQFF.

The rearrangement links TRBV3-1 (or the pseudogene TRBV3-2) to TRBJ2-1, with 10 bases matching TRBD2. Germline loops: CDR1 LGHDT, CDR2 YNNKEL (reference sequence). Trimming removed 1 base from V and 4 bases from J; junction bases left unmatched: 13. CDR3 length equals 19 residues. The CDR3 spells CASSQGASGSGVRYNEQFF. In nucleotides, the CDR3 is TGTGCCAGCAGCCAAGGGGCTAGCGGGAGCGGAGTACGGTACAATGAGCAGTTCTTC.

In this sample, this clone turned up a few times. The V and J genes are TRBV28 and TRBJ2-5, with 8 bases matching TRBD1. The germline V gene encodes CDR1 MDHEN and CDR2 SYDVKM. Losses at the gene ends were 5 bases for V and 4 bases for J; bases not matched to a gene: 9. This CDR3 contains 15 residues. The CDR3 DNA reads as TGTGCCAGCAGTCGTCCAACAGGGGGTACAGAGACCCAGTACTTC. Encoded protein: CASSRPTGGTETQYF.

This chain joins TRBV2 and TRBJ1-1; 10 bases match TRBD1. The CDR3 runs 15 residues. The germline V gene encodes CDR1 SNHLY and CDR2 FYNNEI. V lost 2 bases, J lost 6 bases, and 6 bases stayed unmatched. This CDR3 is CASSERGQGGSEAFF. CDR3 nucleotide sequence: TGTGCCAGCAGTGAACGCGGACAGGGGGGTTCTGAAGCTTTCTTT.

This clone is a singleton in its sample. V usage is TRBV9 and J usage is TRBJ2-1; the D gene is possibly TRBD2 (6 bases). This CDR3 contains 15 residues. Germline assignment: CDR1 SGDLS and CDR2 YYNGEE. The V and J ends lost 0 bases and 10 bases respectively, with 17 bases between them. The CDR3 loop is CASSVGSSAQGEQFF. CDR3 DNA sequence: TGTGCCAGCAGCGTAGGATCTAGCGCCCAAGGGGAGCAGTTCTTC.

The genes are TRBV6-6 and TRBJ1-5; 7 nucleotides match TRBD1. V was pared by 2 bases and J by 5 bases, with 6 bases of the junction left unmatched. The CDR3 runs to 15 residues. From germline, CDR1 is MNHNY and CDR2 SVGAGI (reference sequence). The CDR3 nucleotides read TGTGCCAGCAGTTACGTTGGGACAGATCATCAGCCCCAGCATTTT. It encodes CASSYVGTDHQPQHF.

This rearrangement joins TRBV5-8 to TRBJ1-5, with 9 positions matching TRBD1. CDR1 and CDR2 (germline): SGHTS, YDEGEE. J gave up 6 bases and V 0 bases, and 13 bases lay outside the gene matches. This CDR3 has 18 amino acids. This chain's CDR3 is CASSLGKQGARWVQPQHF. DNA for the CDR3: TGTGCCAGCAGCTTGGGTAAACAGGGGGCGCGATGGGTTCAGCCCCAGCATTTT.

The genes are TRBV5-1 and TRBJ2-2, with TRBD2 matching over 8 bases. V gave up 4 bases and J gave up 4 bases; unmatched junction bases: 9. Germline CDR1 and CDR2: SGHRS and YFSETQ. The CDR3 is 16 amino acids. CDR3 in amino acids: CASSKVAGSVTGELFF. CDR3 DNA sequence: TGCGCCAGCAGCAAAGTAGCGGGAAGCGTCACCGGGGAGCTGTTTTTT.

This clone was seen more than once but under ten times. The V call is TRBV19, the J call TRBJ1-1; D is perhaps TRBD1 (6 bases). Germline assignment: CDR1 LNHDA and CDR2 SQIVND (reference sequence). The CDR3 spans 14 residues. V lost 6 bases and J lost 1, with 12 bases in between. Written as DNA, the CDR3 is TGTGCCAGTAGGGGGGCCCCTCAGAACACTGAAGCTTTCTTT. Residues: CASRGAPQNTEAFF.

Note on this clone: The sample holds other DNA sequences that translate to the same CDR3. This chain connects TRBV9 to TRBJ2-2; 12 positions agree with TRBD2. Trimming cost V 1 base and J 6 bases; bases outside gene matches: 1. This CDR3 comprises 15 residues. CDR1 and CDR2 (germline): SGDLS, YYNGEE. CDR3 region: CASSVLAGGPGELFF. CDR3 sequence (DNA): TGTGCCAGCAGCGTACTAGCGGGAGGGCCCGGGGAGCTGTTTTTT.

This clone was counted a single time. J is TRBJ1-1 and V is TRBV5-1; D is uncertain. Trimming took 4 bases from V and 0 from J, leaving 10 bases between them. Looked up from germline, CDR1 is SGHRS and CDR2 is YFSETQ. The CDR3 is 14 amino acids. The DNA for the CDR3 is TGCGCCAGCAGCCCCGGACTGCTGAACACTGAAGCTTTCTTT. Its protein is CASSPGLLNTEAFF.